These 27 T cell receptor beta chains came from one sample sequenced in a study of OX40 agonist ivuxolimab in advanced cancers. Produced via immunoSEQ multiplex PCR; TCRdb's table is partial and in-frame only. The repertoire holds 20,000 or so clones, around nine tenths seen once, with over 20% in the top ten. Specimen: CD4+ or CD8+ T cells sorted from blood, collected in a trial of the OX40 agonist ivuxolimab. All receptors derive from an adult with an advanced solid tumor such as melanoma, head and neck, liver or kidney cancer.

This clone has more than one count but fewer than ten. V is TRBV5-6 and J is TRBJ1-2; D might be TRBD1 (5 bases). CDR1 and CDR2 from the germline V gene are SGHDT and YYEEEE. CDR3 size: 14 residues. The V and J ends lost 4 bases and 2 bases respectively, with 12 bases between them. CDR3 sequence reads: CASSLGGANYGYTF. In nucleotides, the CDR3 is TGTGCCAGCAGCCTTGGAGGGGCGAACTATGGCTACACCTTC.

This chain links TRBV7-9 with TRBJ1-1; D remains ambiguous. With 8 bases removed from V and 0 bases from J, the gap between germline ends came to 13 bases. The germline gives CDR1 SEHNR, CDR2 FQNEAQ (reference sequence). There are 14 residues in the CDR3. The CDR3 loop reads CASEGSYMNTEAFF. The CDR3, as DNA: TGTGCCAGCGAGGGATCCTACATGAACACTGAAGCTTTCTTT.

On this clone itself: Since no conserved phenylalanine or tryptophan closes the CDR3, a read error is the likely cause. The chain employs TRBV14 and TRBJ1-6, with unresolved D. The CDR3 is made up of 13 amino acids. Germline lookup yields CDR1 SGHDN and CDR2 FVKESK. V was clipped by 2 bases and J by 7 bases, with 6 bases between them. CDR3 residues: CASSQRTNSPLHL. As DNA, the CDR3 is TGTGCCAGCAGCCAACGGACCAATTCACCCCTCCACCTT.

Details on this clone: As the CDR3 is not closed by the conserved phenylalanine or tryptophan, this likely results from a read error. The gene calls are TRBV13 and TRBJ1-6; 7 positions match TRBD1. The germline CDR1 and CDR2 sequences are PRHDT and FYEKMQ (reference sequence). This CDR3 region has 14 residues. V lost 5 bases and J lost 10; bases outside the gene matches: 8. CDR3 bases: TGTGCCAGCAGCCCACAGGGGATGGGCTCACCCCTCCACCTT. It specifies CASSPQGMGSPLHL.

The V call is TRBV2, the J call TRBJ2-1; 10 positions agree with TRBD1. V shed 10 bases, J shed 9 bases, and the junction held 9 bases outside the gene matches. The CDR3 has 13 residues. Per the germline V gene, CDR1 is SNHLY and CDR2 is FYNNEI. As DNA, the CDR3 is TGTGCCAACGACAGGGGGCCCCCCTCTGAGCAGTTCTTC. Protein sequence: CANDRGPPSEQFF.

The chain carries TRBV27 and TRBJ2-1, with D uncertain. Germline CDR1 is MNHEY and CDR2 is SMNVEV (reference sequence). V lost 4 bases and J 2 bases, leaving 9 bases between the germline ends. The CDR3 has 14 amino acids. The CDR3 is CASSSPGPYNEQFF. The CDR3 nucleotides are TGTGCCAGCAGTTCCCCTGGACCCTACAATGAGCAGTTCTTC.

This chain uses TRBV6-4 with TRBJ2-3; weak D call: TRBD2 (5 bases). CDR1 is MRHNA, CDR2 SNTAGT, per germline. This CDR3 has 15 residues. Trimming cost V 3 bases and J 1 base, with 11 bases left between them. CDR3 in DNA: TGTGCCAGCAGTGAAGCCCCCGGGGGCACAGATACGCAGTATTTT. Its translation is CASSEAPGGTDTQYF.

This rearrangement joins TRBV6-5 to TRBJ2-2; the match to TRBD1 covers 9 bases. The CDR3 runs 15 residues. Germline CDR1 is MNHEY and CDR2 is SVGAGI. V lost 6 bases to trimming and J lost 2 bases; unmatched junction nucleotides: 4. As DNA, the CDR3 is TGTGCCAGCAGCCCTACAGGGGGCAACACCGGGGAGCTGTTTTTT. Amino acid sequence: CASSPTGGNTGELFF.

This CDR3 is CASSIGGGGDTQYF. The CDR3 nucleotides read TGTGCCAGTAGTATCGGGGGAGGAGGGGATACGCAGTATTTT. The V and J genes are TRBV19 and TRBJ2-3; a possible D gene is TRBD2 (6 bases). The CDR3 totals 14 residues. The germline V gene encodes CDR1 LNHDA and CDR2 SQIVND (reference sequence). The V gene lost 3 bases and the J gene lost 6 bases, with 13 bases spanning the gap. The full variable domain, rest sourced from reference TRBV19 and TRBJ2-3, is DGGITQSPKYLFRKEGQNVTLSCEQNLNHDAMYWYRQDPGQGLRLIYYSQIVNDFQKGDIAEGYSVSREKKESFPLTVTSAQKNPTAFYLCASSIGGGGDTQYFGPGTRLTVL.

This chain links TRBV21-1 with TRBJ1-2. TRBV21-1 is a recognized pseudogene. The CDR3 runs 15 residues. DNA for the CDR3: TGTGCCAGCATCCTAACTCCCTATACTAACTATGGCTACACCTTC. This sequence encodes CASILTPYTNYGYTF.

This rearrangement joins TRBV4-3 to TRBJ2-1; weak D call: TRBD1 (6 bases). The V and J ends lost 1 base and 0 bases respectively, with 13 bases between them. CDR1 and CDR2 from the germline V gene are LGHNA and YSLEER. CDR3 length equals 17 residues. CDR3 DNA: TGCGCCAGCAGCCAAGGGTGGGACACGAGCTCCTACAATGAGCAGTTCTTC. Its protein product is CASSQGWDTSSYNEQFF.

This clone qualifies as medium-sized (0.01 to 0.1%). V gene TRBV5-1 combines with J gene TRBJ1-5, with D hard to call. Germline CDR1 and CDR2: SGHRS and YFSETQ. With 2 bases removed from V and 6 bases from J, the gap between germline ends came to 12 bases. CDR3 size: 14 residues. CDR3 coding DNA: TGCGCCAGCAGCTTTAGTGTGGGGAGTCAGCCCCAGCATTTT. Translating gives CASSFSVGSQPQHF.

Of note for this clone: At one boundary the junction diverges from the germline segment, which might be a read error. J is TRBJ1-3 and V is TRBV19; possible D gene TRBD1, 5 bases. Germline V gene sequence: CDR1 LNHDA, CDR2 SQIVND (reference sequence). This CDR3 comprises 16 residues. CDR3 region: CASTEPWRGSENTIYF. CDR3 nucleotide sequence: TGTGCCAGTACGGAACCTTGGAGGGGCTCTGAAAACACCATATATTTT.

This clone was detected a few times. The rearrangement links TRBV4-1 to TRBJ2-7; D may correspond to TRBD1 or TRBD2 (5 bases each). Germline V gene lookup returns CDR1 MGHRA and CDR2 YSYEKL. The ends were cut back, 3 bases at V and 2 bases at J, with 17 bases in the middle. The CDR3 runs to 16 residues. The CDR3 DNA reads TGCGCCAGCAGCCAGATACCGGGACCGTCGACCTACGAGCAGTACTTC. Its translation: CASSQIPGPSTYEQYF.

CDR3 loop: CASSEAYRRTGWTEAFF. In DNA form, the CDR3 reads TGTGCCAGCAGTGAAGCTTACAGGAGGACAGGGTGGACTGAAGCTTTCTTT. V and J are TRBV6-1 and TRBJ1-1, with 8 nucleotides matching TRBD1. This CDR3 comprises 17 residues. J gave up 5 bases and V 0 bases, and 11 bases lay outside the gene matches. CDR1 is MNHNS, CDR2 SASEGT, per germline.

This clone was recorded a few times. This chain links TRBV5-8 with TRBJ2-1; D gene uncertain. The CDR3 is 16 residues long. The V gene lost 4 bases and the J gene lost 0 bases, with 14 bases spanning the gap. Per germline, CDR1 SGHTS and CDR2 YDEGEE. In nucleotides, the CDR3 is TGTGCCAGCAGCCAAGTTGACTCAGACTCCTACAATGAGCAGTTCTTC. Its translation: CASSQVDSDSYNEQFF.

This chain uses TRBV4-3 with TRBJ2-7; D gene ambiguous. Germline values: CDR1 LGHNA, CDR2 YSLEER. V lost 0 bases to trimming and J lost 2 bases, with 11 bases between them. The CDR3 is 15 residues long. CDR3 sequence (DNA): TGCGCCAGCAGCCAAGACGGTGGCAACCCCTACGAGCAGTACTTC. This gives the protein CASSQDGGNPYEQYF.

This sequence joins TRBV6-5 and TRBJ2-7, with D maybe TRBD2 (7 bases). CDR1 is MNHEY, CDR2 SVGAGI, per germline. V was pared by 0 bases and J by 0 bases, with 12 bases between. This CDR3 is 16 amino acids long. The CDR3 reads CASSYSAGAGSYEQYF. Here the CDR3 DNA reads TGTGCCAGCAGTTACTCGGCGGGGGCGGGCTCCTACGAGCAGTACTTC.

The V and J genes are TRBV7-9 and TRBJ2-2, with D unresolved. Trimming stripped 2 bases from V and 16 bases from J, with 17 bases between. Germline-derived CDR1 and CDR2 are SEHNR and FQNEAQ (reference sequence). The CDR3 contains 13 residues. The CDR3 bases are TGTGCCAGCAGCTTAATGGAACAACCCGGCCCGTTTTTT. This gives the protein CASSLMEQPGPFF.

V and J are TRBV5-4 and TRBJ2-7; no reliable D call. The CDR3 is 13 residues long. Germline loops: CDR1 SGHNT, CDR2 YYREEE (reference sequence). Trimming took off 1 base at V and 6 bases at J, with 11 bases between the two ends. CDR3 residues: CASSLSPAREQYF. CDR3 coding DNA: TGTGCCAGCAGCTTGTCCCCGGCTCGCGAGCAGTACTTC.

The V and J genes are TRBV19 and TRBJ1-5; possibly TRBD1 for D (6 bases). V lost 0 bases, J lost 6 bases, and 12 bases lay in between. CDR3 length: 15 amino acids. From germline, CDR1 is LNHDA and CDR2 SQIVND (reference sequence). The CDR3 nucleotides are TGTGCCAGTAGTATAGAGGGGGCGTTTACTCAGCCCCAGCATTTT. This sequence encodes CASSIEGAFTQPQHF.

The table lists this clone with a count of one. The chain carries TRBV20-1 and TRBJ2-7, with TRBD2 identical over 8 bases. Germline CDR1 is DFQATT and CDR2 is SNEGSKA (reference sequence). The CDR3 has 11 amino acids. V was pared by 6 bases and J by 11 bases, with 9 bases of the junction left unmatched. CDR3 bases: TGCAGTGCCCCCGTGGGAGCGGGGGAGTACTTC. Amino acid sequence: CSAPVGAGEYF.

This clone was seen just once. V gene TRBV7-9 combines with J gene TRBJ1-2; D is unresolved. Germline CDR1 and CDR2: SEHNR and FQNEAQ (reference sequence). Trimming stripped 1 base from V and 2 bases from J, with 8 bases between. The CDR3 totals 14 residues. Written as DNA, the CDR3 is TGTGCCAGCAGCTTAGAGACAATAAACTATGGCTACACCTTC. This codes for CASSLETINYGYTF.

This chain links TRBV19 with TRBJ1-4; D uncertain. The CDR3 is 17 residues long. The V and J ends lost 0 bases and 0 bases respectively, with 11 bases between them. Germline V gene data show CDR1 as LNHDA and CDR2 as SQIVND (reference sequence). This CDR3 is CASSIDRVGATNEKLFF. The CDR3, as DNA: TGTGCCAGTAGTATAGATCGGGTGGGTGCAACTAATGAAAAACTGTTTTTT. The whole variable domain, remainder taken from reference TRBV19 and TRBJ1-4, is DGGITQSPKYLFRKEGQNVTLSCEQNLNHDAMYWYRQDPGQGLRLIYYSQIVNDFQKGDIAEGYSVSREKKESFPLTVTSAQKNPTAFYLCASSIDRVGATNEKLFFGSGTQLSVL.

The V call is TRBV27, the J call TRBJ1-1; a weak D match, TRBD1 (6 bases). There are 15 residues in the CDR3. CDR1 MNHEY and CDR2 SMNVEV come from the germline V gene (reference sequence). Trimming cost V 0 bases and J 0 bases, with 8 bases left between them. The CDR3 DNA reads TGTGCCAGCAGTTTATCGGACAGCGTGAACACTGAAGCTTTCTTT. Amino acid sequence: CASSLSDSVNTEAFF.

This chain connects TRBV19 to TRBJ2-7; D may correspond to TRBD1 or TRBD2 (5 bases each). V lost 6 bases and J 2 bases, leaving 11 bases between the germline ends. The length of the CDR3 is 13 residues. Per the germline V gene, CDR1 is LNHDA and CDR2 is SQIVND (reference sequence). CDR3 residues: CASSLRGAYEQYF. The CDR3 nucleotides are TGTGCCAGTAGCCTCCGGGGCGCCTACGAGCAGTACTTC.

This sequence joins TRBV27 and TRBJ2-1; no clear D gene. Germline CDR1 MNHEY, CDR2 SMNVEV (reference sequence). V gave up 2 bases and J gave up 6 bases, with 5 bases separating them. There are 12 residues in the CDR3. The CDR3 here is CASSLVANEQFF. The CDR3 nucleotides are TGTGCCAGCAGTTTAGTCGCCAATGAGCAGTTCTTC.